This T cell receptor beta chain emerged from a study of blood T cell repertoires in COVID-19. In the study overall: The cDNA or gDNA used as material had been derived from T cells, B-cell-depleted T cells, or PBMCs.

The protocol was immunoSEQ multiplex PCR, while the TCRdb copy is restricted to in-frame clones and leaves out a portion. The sample shows approximately 240,000 clones, 65% to 85% of them seen only once. Sample: peripheral blood. The TCR was taken from a woman aged 40 to 50 with active or convalescent COVID-19.

The CDR3 loop is CASSSGQANFLYGYTF. The CDR3 coding sequence is TGCGCCAGCAGCTCAGGACAGGCGAACTTTCTCTATGGCTACACCTTC. The V call is TRBV5-1, the J call TRBJ1-2; 7 bases map to TRBD1. V dropped 3 bases and J dropped 4; count of bases not matched to a gene: 12. The CDR3 contains 16 residues. From germline, CDR1 is SGHRS and CDR2 YFSETQ.